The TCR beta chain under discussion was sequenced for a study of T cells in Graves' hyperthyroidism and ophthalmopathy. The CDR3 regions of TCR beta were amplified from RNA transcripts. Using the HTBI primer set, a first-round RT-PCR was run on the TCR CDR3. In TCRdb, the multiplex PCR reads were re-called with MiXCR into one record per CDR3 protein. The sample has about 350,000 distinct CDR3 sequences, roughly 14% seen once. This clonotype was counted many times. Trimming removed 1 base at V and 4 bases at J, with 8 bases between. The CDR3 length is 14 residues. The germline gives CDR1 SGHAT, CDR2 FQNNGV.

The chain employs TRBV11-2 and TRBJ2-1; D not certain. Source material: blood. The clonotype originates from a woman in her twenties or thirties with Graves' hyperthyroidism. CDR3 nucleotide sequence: TGTGCCAGCAGCTTAGCTGGGTGGTACAATGAGCAGTTCTTC. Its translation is CASSLAGWYNEQFF.